The present TCR beta chain was sequenced within a study of T-cell reconstitution after alpha-beta-depleted transplantation in children. The study, taken as a whole, reports: Alpha-beta T cells present about two months after transplant were reported to originate from several hundred expanded graft clones.

This clonotype was seen repeatedly, ten times or more. Its antigen is unknown. It was with unique molecular identifiers that the TCRbeta library was prepared. MiXCR, run by TCRdb on the PCR reads, gives a single entry per CDR3 protein. In the table there are approximately 300,000 distinct CDR3 sequences, around 10% of which are singletons. The sequencing used peripheral blood, collected 180 days after TCRalphabeta/CD19-depleted stem cell transplant. The sequence was obtained from a male patient aged 2 to 9 who had a stem cell transplant for chronic granulomatous disease, so the T cells may come from the graft donor.

CDR3 nucleotides: TGCAGTGCTAGAGGGGCGGGACTAGCGAGGGAGCAGTACTTC. It translates to CSARGAGLAREQYF. V and J are TRBV20-1 and TRBJ2-7; 10 bases map to TRBD2. V trimming: 1 base; J trimming: 7 bases; junction bases outside the gene matches: 7. Germline loops: CDR1 DFQATT, CDR2 SNEGSKA (reference sequence). The CDR3 spans 14 residues.